A single T cell receptor (beta chain) is shown here with its context. These data originate in a study of shared clonotypes between healthy human individuals. About the study: Every donor yielded three CD4 naive, three CD4 memory, two CD8 naive and one CD8 memory plate.

The donors were adults (healthy and HIV-negative) with no recent acute infections or vaccinations. Each sample came from a Caucasian adult donor living in Nashville, Tennessee. Both subsets, CD45RA+ naive and CD45RA-negative memory, were split from the CD4+ cells. V gave up 4 bases and J gave up 0 bases, with 15 bases separating them. The germline gives CDR1 SEHNR, CDR2 FQNEAQ (reference sequence). This CDR3 is 17 amino acids long. The assay was immunoSEQ multiplex PCR, and TCRdb's table has in-frame clones only and misses some. The sample includes 2 million to 2.5 million clones, approximately 95% seen only once; the top ten take 0.39%.

The rearrangement uses TRBV7-9 and TRBJ2-2; a weak D match, TRBD1 (6 bases). The source is a man aged 18-30 years in good health. Some clones in this sample may be carry-over from other donors' samples. Source material: naive CD4+ T cells from PBMCs. Subset denoted: CD45RA+ positively selected. The CDR3 protein is CASSSRTGTPNTGELFF. The CDR3 coding sequence is TGTGCCAGCAGCTCCCGGACCGGGACACCGAACACCGGGGAGCTGTTTTTT.